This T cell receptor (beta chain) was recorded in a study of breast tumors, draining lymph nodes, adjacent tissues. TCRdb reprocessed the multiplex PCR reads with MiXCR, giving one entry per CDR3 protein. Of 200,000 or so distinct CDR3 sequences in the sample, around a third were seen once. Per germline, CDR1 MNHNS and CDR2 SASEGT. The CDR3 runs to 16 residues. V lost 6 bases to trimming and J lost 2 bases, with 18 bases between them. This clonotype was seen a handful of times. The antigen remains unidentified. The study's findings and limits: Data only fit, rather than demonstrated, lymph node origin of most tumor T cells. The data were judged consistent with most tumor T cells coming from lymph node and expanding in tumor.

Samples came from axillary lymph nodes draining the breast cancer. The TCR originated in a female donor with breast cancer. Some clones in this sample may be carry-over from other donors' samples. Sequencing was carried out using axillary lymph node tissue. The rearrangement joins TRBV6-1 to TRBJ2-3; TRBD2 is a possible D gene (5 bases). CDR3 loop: CASRRVETRNTDTQYF. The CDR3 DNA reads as TGTGCCAGCAGGCGGGTTGAAACTAGAAACACAGATACGCAGTATTTT.